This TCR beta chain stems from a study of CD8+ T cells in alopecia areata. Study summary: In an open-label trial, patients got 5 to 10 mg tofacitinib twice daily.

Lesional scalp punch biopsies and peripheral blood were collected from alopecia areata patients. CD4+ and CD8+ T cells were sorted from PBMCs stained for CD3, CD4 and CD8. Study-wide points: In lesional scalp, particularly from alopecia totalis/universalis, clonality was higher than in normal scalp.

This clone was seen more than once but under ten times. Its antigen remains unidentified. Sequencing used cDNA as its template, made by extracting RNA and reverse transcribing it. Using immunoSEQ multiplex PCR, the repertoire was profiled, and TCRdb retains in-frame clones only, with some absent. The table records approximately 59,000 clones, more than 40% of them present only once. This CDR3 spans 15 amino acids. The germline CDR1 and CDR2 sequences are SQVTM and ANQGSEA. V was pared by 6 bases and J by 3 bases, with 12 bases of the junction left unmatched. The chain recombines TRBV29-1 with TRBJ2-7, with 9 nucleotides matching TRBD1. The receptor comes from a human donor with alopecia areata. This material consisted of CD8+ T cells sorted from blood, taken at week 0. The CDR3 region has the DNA TGCAGCGTCGCCATTAGGGACAGGGACCTCTACGAGCAGTACTTC. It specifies CSVAIRDRDLYEQYF.